This T cell receptor beta chain was recorded in a study of blood T cells in healthy people across ages. Study background: Using template switching, researchers captured about one barcoded beta molecule for each two T cells.

A J-beta primer mix and a sample-barcoded 5' primer were used in a second PCR of about 7 to 12 cycles. One entry per CDR3 protein results from TCRdb running MiXCR on the 5' RACE reads. Of some 670,000 distinct CDR3 sequences in the sample, roughly half are singletons; the top ten hold approximately 13%. Study observations and caveats: Unsorted PBMC material precluded a definitive naive versus antigen-experienced comparison. Roughly linear age-related decline in beta diversity appeared, significant by age 40.

Total RNA was isolated from each sample in quantities of at least 5.5 micrograms. For this clonotype: Antigen: not known.

The CDR3 runs to 15 residues. Trimming cost V 2 bases and J 4 bases; bases outside gene matches: 9. Germline V gives CDR1 SQVTM, CDR2 ANQGSEA. The sample was blood. The V gene is TRBV29-1, the J gene TRBJ2-3, with 7 bases fitting TRBD2. The clonotype was recovered from a woman aged 80 or older in good health. In DNA form, the CDR3 reads TGCAGCGTTGAAATCGCCAGCGGGGAGGCAGATACGCAGTATTTT. Amino acid sequence: CSVEIASGEADTQYF.